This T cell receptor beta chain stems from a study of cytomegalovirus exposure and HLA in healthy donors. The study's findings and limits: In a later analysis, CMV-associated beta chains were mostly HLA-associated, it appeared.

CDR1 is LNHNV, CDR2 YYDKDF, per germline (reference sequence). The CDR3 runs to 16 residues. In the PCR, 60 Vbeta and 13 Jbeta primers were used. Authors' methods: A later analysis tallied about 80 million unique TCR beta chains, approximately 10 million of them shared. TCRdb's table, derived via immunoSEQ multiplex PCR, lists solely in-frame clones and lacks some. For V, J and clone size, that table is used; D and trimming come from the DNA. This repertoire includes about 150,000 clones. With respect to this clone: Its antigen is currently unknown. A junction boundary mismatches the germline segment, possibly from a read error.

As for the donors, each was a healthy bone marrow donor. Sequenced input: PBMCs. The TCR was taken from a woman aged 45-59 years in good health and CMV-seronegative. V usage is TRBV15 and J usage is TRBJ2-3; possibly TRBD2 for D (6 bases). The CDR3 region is CATSRETGGTSDAQYF. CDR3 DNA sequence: TGTGCCACCAGCAGGGAAACCGGGGGTACCTCAGATGCGCAGTATTTT.